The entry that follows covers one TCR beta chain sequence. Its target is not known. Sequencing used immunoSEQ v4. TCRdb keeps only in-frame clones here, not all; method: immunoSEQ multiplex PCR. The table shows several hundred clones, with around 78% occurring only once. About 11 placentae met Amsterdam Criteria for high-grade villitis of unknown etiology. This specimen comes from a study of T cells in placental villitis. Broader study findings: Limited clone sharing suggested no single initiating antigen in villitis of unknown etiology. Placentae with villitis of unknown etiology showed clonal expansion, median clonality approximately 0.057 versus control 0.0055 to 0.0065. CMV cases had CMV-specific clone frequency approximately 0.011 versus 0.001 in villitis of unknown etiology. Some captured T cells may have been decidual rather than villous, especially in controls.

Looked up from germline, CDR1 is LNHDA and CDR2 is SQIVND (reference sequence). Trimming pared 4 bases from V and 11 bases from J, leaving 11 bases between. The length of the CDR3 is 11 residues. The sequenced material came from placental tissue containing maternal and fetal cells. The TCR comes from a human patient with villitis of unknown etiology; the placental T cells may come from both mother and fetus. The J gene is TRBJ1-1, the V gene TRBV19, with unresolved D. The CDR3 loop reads CASSTERAAFF. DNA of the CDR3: TGTGCCAGTAGTACCGAGAGGGCCGCTTTCTTT.